This T cell receptor beta chain stems from a study of T cells in Graves' hyperthyroidism and ophthalmopathy. If no ophthalmopathy progression occurred within 18 months, Graves' hyperthyroidism was stable. Used for diagnoses were clinical symptoms, serum thyroxine and TRAb, thyroid ultrasound and orbital computed tomography. Findings and limits, study-wide: The authors' 13 V-J model separated ophthalmopathy from stable hyperthyroidism.

The CDR3 is 13 amino acids. V gave up 6 bases and J gave up 3 bases, with 11 bases separating them. Amplification of TCR beta CDR3 regions used RNA as the template. First-round RT-PCR of the TCR CDR3 relied on the HTBI primer set. TCRdb ran MiXCR on the multiplex PCR reads and lists one entry per CDR3 protein. The data show more than 300,000 distinct CDR3 sequences, about 13% seen once. This clonotype was seen many times. The antigen is undetermined. This sequence was found in a woman under 30 with Graves' hyperthyroidism. Sequencing was performed on blood. The chain employs TRBV12-3 or TRBV12-4 and TRBJ1-1; no clear D gene. The CDR3 is CASSLGWDTEAFF. The CDR3 region has the DNA TGTGCCAGCAGCCTAGGGTGGGACACTGAAGCTTTCTTT.